This T cell receptor (beta chain) originates from a study of identical twins. Findings and limits, study-wide: Weaker excess twin sharing was seen among beta out-of-frame sequences.

TCRdb independently ran MiXCR on the 5' RACE reads; one entry per CDR3 protein. This sample has about 200,000 distinct CDR3 sequences, with over 5.5% found just once. This CDR3 region has 15 residues. The V gene lost 4 bases and the J gene lost 6 bases, with 17 bases spanning the gap. In germline, CDR1 is SGHDN, CDR2 FVKESK. This clonotype was seen many times. Its antigen is still unknown. Another study also made use of these data, one on T cells expressing NK-cell markers. Per that study: All TCR beta repertoires analysed originated from sorted CD3+CD56+NKG2C+, CD3+CD56+NKG2C- and CD3+CD56-NKG2C+ T cells. These same clonotypes (in several donors) also led the CD3+CD56-NKG2C+ fraction. No clear determination of HCMV specificity was made for expanded NKG2C+ T cell clones.

The clonotype was recovered from a woman between 18 and 30 years old in good health. The sample taken for sequencing was CD8+ T cells sorted from blood. This chain uses TRBV14 with TRBJ2-3, with D perhaps TRBD1 or TRBD2 (5 bases each). The CDR3 bases are TGTGCCAGCAGCCGTCGGGGCCCTCCTACGGATACGCAGTATTTT. Translation: CASSRRGPPTDTQYF. The full variable domain, completed using reference TRBV14 and TRBJ2-3, is EAGVTQFPSHSVIEKGQTVTLRCDPISGHDNLYWYRRVMGKEIKFLLHFVKESKQDESGMPNNRFLAERTGGTYSTLKVQPAELEDSGVYFCASSRRGPPTDTQYFGPGTRLTVL.